This entry features one T cell receptor beta chain sequence. What it binds is not known. This specimen comes from a study of cytomegalovirus exposure and HLA in healthy donors. Study in general: It was reported in a later analysis that the same platform had been used for the roughly 130 validation repertoires as for the approximately 700 first-cohort repertoires. Study-wide results and limits: Under in vitro conditions, a few CMV-associated chains were confirmed as specific for CMV antigens. Most observed TCR sequences were rare, whereas some public TCRs were detected in many donors.

Repertoires were generated with immunoSEQ multiplex PCR, while TCRdb's copy carries only in-frame clones and drops some. Seen here are roughly 120,000 clones, roughly 90% observed once, and the top ten hold around 6%. Separate from the approximately 600-subject first cohort was the roughly 130-subject validation cohort, to which the donors belonged. The CDR3 spans 14 residues. The V end lost 4 bases, the J end lost 0 bases, and 10 bases lay between the germline ends. Germline V CDR1 and CDR2: SNHLY, FYNNEI. The sequenced sample was PBMCs. The rearrangement uses TRBV2 and TRBJ2-7; a weak D match, TRBD1 (6 bases). The source of this sequence is a woman between 18 and 29 years old in good health and CMV-seropositive. The CDR3 spells CASSAGRGSYEQYF. CDR3 DNA: TGTGCCAGCAGTGCGGGCAGGGGCTCCTACGAGCAGTACTTC.